Presented here are 8 T cell receptor beta chains from one specimen sequenced in a study of cytotoxic CD8 clonotypes in ibrutinib-treated CLL. TCRdb's table, derived via immunoSEQ multiplex PCR, lists solely in-frame clones and lacks some. The sample consists of 250,000 to 350,000 clones, roughly four fifths of them appearing once. The specimen was PBMCs, collected at disease progression, from a patient treated with ibrutinib. These receptors were taken from a human donor with chronic lymphocytic leukemia.

The rearrangement uses TRBV13 and TRBJ2-2; perhaps D is TRBD1 or TRBD2 (5 bases each). In germline, CDR1 is PRHDT, CDR2 FYEKMQ (reference sequence). V was trimmed by 5 bases and J by 4 bases, leaving 11 bases between them. This CDR3 has 14 residues. CDR3 sequence: CASSARGPTGELFF. The CDR3 DNA reads TGTGCCAGCAGCGCGAGGGGACCCACCGGGGAGCTGTTTTTT.

The chain is built from TRBV7-9 and TRBJ2-2; D remains ambiguous. The CDR3 is 16 amino acids. Trimming stripped 4 bases from V and 6 bases from J, with 18 bases between. Germline values: CDR1 SEHNR, CDR2 FQNEAQ (reference sequence). The CDR3 region has the DNA TGTGCCAGCAGCTCCCGGGTCCCTCCTCAATCCGGGGAGCTGTTTTTT. Translating it yields CASSSRVPPQSGELFF.

The V call is TRBV7-9, the J call TRBJ1-3, with D possibly TRBD1 on 6 matching bases. Germline CDR1 and CDR2: SEHNR and FQNEAQ (reference sequence). The V end lost 6 bases, the J end lost 4 bases, and 13 bases lay between the germline ends. This CDR3 spans 14 amino acids. CDR3 amino acids: CASSRTGKGNTIYF. In nucleotides, the CDR3 is TGTGCCAGCAGTCGCACAGGGAAAGGAAACACCATATATTTT.

V and J are TRBV11-2 and TRBJ1-2; D gene ambiguous. Germline V gives CDR1 SGHAT, CDR2 FQNNGV. Deletions cut 5 bases from V and 4 bases from J, with 11 bases between. The CDR3 contains 13 residues. The CDR3 sequence: CASSLSGPYGYTF. In DNA form, the CDR3 reads TGTGCCAGCAGCCTGAGCGGTCCCTATGGCTACACCTTC.

V usage is TRBV18 and J usage is TRBJ1-3; the match to TRBD1 covers 7 bases. The germline V gene has CDR1 KGHSH and CDR2 LQKENI. Losses at the gene ends were 2 bases for V and 0 bases for J; bases not matched to a gene: 4. The CDR3 loop spans 16 amino acids. The CDR3 loop reads CASSPTGQHSGNTIYF. Written as DNA, the CDR3 is TGTGCCAGCTCACCAACGGGACAGCACTCTGGAAACACCATATATTTT.

J is TRBJ1-2 and V is TRBV6-5; possibly TRBD1 for D (5 bases). Trimming took 5 bases from V and 4 from J, leaving 8 bases between them. Per the germline V gene, CDR1 is MNHEY and CDR2 is SVGAGI. The CDR3 consists of 12 residues. CDR3 protein: CASSRGTYGYTF. CDR3 in DNA: TGTGCCAGCAGTAGAGGGACCTATGGCTACACCTTC.

Regarding this clone: The same CDR3 is also encoded by other DNA sequences in this sample. The V gene is TRBV5-1, the J gene TRBJ1-2; D gene unclear. The CDR3 is 13 residues long. Germline V lookup: CDR1 SGHRS, CDR2 YFSETQ. The V and J ends lost 0 bases and 2 bases respectively, with 5 bases between them. DNA for the CDR3: TGCGCCAGCAGCTTGGGCGGAAACTATGGCTACACCTTC. It translates to CASSLGGNYGYTF.

The chain has TRBV27 and TRBJ2-1; TRBD2 matches 8 bases. In germline, CDR1 is MNHEY, CDR2 SMNVEV (reference sequence). Germline trimming cut 0 bases from V and 10 bases from J; bases unmatched to any gene: 2. The CDR3 loop spans 13 amino acids. The DNA for the CDR3 is TGTGCCAGCAGTTTATCGACGGGGGGGGAGCAGTTCTTC. This sequence encodes CASSLSTGGEQFF.